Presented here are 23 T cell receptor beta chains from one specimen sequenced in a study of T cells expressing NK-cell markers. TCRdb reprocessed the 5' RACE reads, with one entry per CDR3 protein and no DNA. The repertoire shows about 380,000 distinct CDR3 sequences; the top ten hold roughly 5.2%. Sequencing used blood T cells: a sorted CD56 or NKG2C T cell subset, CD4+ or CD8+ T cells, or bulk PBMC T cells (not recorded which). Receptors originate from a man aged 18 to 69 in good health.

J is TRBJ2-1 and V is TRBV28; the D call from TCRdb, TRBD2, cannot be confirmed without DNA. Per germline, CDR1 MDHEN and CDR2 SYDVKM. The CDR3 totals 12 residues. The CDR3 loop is CASTEENNEQFF. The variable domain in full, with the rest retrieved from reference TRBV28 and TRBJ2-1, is DVKVTQSSRYLVKRTGEKVFLECVQDMDHENMFWYRQDPGLGLRLIYFSYDVKMKEKGDIPEGYSVSREKKERFSLILESASTNQTSMYLCASTEENNEQFFGPGTRLTVL.

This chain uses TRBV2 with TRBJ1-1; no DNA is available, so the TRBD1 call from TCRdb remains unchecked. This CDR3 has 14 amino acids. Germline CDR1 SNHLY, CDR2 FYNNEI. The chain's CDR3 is CASSTVGPGTEAFF. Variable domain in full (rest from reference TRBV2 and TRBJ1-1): EPEVTQTPSHQVTQMGQEVILRCVPISNHLYFYWYRQILGQKVEFLVSFYNNEISEKSEIFDDQFSVERPDGSNFTLKIRSTKLEDSAMYFCASSTVGPGTEAFFGQGTRLTVV.

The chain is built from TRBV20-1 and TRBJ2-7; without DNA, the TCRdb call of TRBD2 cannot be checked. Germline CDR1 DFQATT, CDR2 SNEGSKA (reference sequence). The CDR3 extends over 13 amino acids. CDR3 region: CSATTSYSYEQYF.

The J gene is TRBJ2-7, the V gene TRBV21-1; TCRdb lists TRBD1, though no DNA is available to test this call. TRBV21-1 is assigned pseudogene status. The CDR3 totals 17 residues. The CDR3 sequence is CASSKVGTEVSSYEQYF.

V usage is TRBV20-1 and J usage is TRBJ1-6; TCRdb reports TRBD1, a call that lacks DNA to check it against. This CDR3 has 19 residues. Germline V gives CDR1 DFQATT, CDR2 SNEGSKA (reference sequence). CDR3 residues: CSAQKGVGDRATYNSPLHF.

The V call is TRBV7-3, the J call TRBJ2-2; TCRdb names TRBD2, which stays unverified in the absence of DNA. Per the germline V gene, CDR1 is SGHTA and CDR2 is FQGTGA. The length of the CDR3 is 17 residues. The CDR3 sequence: CASSLTRLDPNTGELFF.

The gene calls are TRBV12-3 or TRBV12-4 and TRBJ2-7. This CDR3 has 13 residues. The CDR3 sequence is CASRPRLDYEQYF.

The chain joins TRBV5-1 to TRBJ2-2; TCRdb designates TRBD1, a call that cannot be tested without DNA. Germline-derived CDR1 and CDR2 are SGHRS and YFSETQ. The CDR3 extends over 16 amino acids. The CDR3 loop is CASSFKDSALTGELFF.

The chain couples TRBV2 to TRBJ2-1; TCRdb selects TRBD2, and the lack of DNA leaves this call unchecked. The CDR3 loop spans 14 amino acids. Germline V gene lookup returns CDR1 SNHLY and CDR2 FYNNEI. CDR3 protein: CASSDTSLADEQFF.

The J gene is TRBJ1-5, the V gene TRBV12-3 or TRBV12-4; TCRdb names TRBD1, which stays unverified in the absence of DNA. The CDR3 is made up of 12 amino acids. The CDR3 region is CASGGDFQPQHF.

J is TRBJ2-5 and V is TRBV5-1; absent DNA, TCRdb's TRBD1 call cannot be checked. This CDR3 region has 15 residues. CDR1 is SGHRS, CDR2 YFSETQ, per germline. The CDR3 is CASSFGTGRAETQYF.

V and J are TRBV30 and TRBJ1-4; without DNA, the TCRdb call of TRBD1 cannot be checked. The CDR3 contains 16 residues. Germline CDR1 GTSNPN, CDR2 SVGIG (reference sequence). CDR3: CAWSVKQGRGDEKLFF.

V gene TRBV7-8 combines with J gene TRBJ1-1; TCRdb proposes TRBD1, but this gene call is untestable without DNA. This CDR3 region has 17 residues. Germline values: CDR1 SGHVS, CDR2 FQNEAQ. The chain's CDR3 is CASSQRPRSTGNTEAFF.

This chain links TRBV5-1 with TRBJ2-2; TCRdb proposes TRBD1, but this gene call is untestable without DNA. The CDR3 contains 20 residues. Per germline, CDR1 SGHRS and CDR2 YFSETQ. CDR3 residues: CASSLALGGFESKRSGELFF.

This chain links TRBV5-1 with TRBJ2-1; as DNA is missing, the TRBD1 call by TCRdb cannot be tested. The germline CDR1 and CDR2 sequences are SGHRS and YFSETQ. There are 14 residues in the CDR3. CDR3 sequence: CASSSRDRYNEQFF.

The CDR3 is CASGLGQAGSPLHF. The rearrangement joins TRBV12-5 to TRBJ1-6. Germline V lookup: CDR1 LGHNT, CDR2 FRNRAP. The CDR3 spans 14 residues. The complete variable domain, with remaining parts taken from reference TRBV12-5 and TRBJ1-6, reads DARVTQTPRHKVTEMGQEVTMRCQPILGHNTVFWYRQTMMQGLELLAYFRNRAPLDDSGMPKDRFSAEMPDATLATLKIQPSEPRDSAVYFCASGLGQAGSPLHFGNGTRLTVT.

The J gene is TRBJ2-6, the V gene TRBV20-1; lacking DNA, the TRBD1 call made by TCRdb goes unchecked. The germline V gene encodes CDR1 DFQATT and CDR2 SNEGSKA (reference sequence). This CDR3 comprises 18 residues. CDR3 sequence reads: CSARDLLAGGSGANVLTF.

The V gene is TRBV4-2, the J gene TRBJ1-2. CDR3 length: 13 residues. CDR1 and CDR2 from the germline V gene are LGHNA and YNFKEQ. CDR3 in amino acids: CASSQDYGDGYTF.

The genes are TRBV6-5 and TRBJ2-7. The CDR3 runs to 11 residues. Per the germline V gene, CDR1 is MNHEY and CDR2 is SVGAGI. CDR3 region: CASNHVGEQYF.

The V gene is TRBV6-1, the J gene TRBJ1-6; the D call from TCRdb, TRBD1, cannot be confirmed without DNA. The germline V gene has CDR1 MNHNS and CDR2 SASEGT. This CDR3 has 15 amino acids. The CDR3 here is CASSEWTGGDSPLHF.

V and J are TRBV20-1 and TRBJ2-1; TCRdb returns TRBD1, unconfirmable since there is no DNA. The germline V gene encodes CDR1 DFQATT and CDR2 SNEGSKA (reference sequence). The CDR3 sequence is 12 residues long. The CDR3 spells CSAPEGNNEQFF.

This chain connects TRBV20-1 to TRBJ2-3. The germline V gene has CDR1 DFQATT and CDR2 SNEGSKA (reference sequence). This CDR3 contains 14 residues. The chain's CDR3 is CSARVGSGADTQYF.

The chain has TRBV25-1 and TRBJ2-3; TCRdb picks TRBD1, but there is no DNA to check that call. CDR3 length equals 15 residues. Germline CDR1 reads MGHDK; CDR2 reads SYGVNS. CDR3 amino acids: CASSRGDRDTDTQYF.